The source of this T cell receptor (beta chain) is a study of molecular identifiers for immune sequencing clone quantification. As for the study in general: RNA from roughly 20,000 or 100,000 naive CD8 cells was split five ways in replicates, with four sequenced.

Library preparation followed earlier protocols using designated TCR primers. TCRdb fed the PCR reads into MiXCR, producing one record per CDR3 protein. The sample has some 580,000 distinct CDR3 sequences, about 25% seen once. Sorted naive CD8 T cells, roughly 19,000 to 1,000,000, were sequenced from 10%, 30% or 50% RNA. Unmatched junction bases numbered 9, after V lost 0 bases and J lost 4 bases. The CDR3 contains 16 residues. Germline V lookup: CDR1 MNHEY, CDR2 SMNVEV (reference sequence). This receptor was identified in a human donor in good health. Some libraries in this study had Jurkat cell RNA spiked in. V gene TRBV27 combines with J gene TRBJ2-7; 7 bases align to TRBD1. Sequenced: naive CD8+ T cells from blood, with Jurkat cell RNA spiked in. Noted subset: FACS-sorted CD8+CD4-CCR7+CD45RA+ naive T cells. The CDR3 sequence is CASSLSSTGAGYEQYF. The CDR3 nucleotides read TGTGCCAGCAGTTTATCGAGTACAGGGGCTGGTTACGAGCAGTACTTC.